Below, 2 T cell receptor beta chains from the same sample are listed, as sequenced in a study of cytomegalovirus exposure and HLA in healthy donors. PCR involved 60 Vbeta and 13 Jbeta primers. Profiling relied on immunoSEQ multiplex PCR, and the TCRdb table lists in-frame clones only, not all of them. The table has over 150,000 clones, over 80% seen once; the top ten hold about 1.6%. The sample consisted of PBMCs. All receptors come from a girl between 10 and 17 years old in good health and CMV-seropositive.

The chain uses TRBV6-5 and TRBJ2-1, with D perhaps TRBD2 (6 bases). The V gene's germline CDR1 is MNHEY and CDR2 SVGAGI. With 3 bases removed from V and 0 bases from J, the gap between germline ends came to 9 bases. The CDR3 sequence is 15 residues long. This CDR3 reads CASSYSGSSYNEQFF. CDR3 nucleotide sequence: TGTGCCAGCAGTTATAGCGGCAGCTCCTACAATGAGCAGTTCTTC.

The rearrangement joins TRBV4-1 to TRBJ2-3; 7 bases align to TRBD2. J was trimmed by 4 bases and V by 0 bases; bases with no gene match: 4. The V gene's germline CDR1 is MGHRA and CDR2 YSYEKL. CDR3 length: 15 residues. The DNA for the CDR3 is TGCGCCAGCAGCCAAGAGACTAGCAGTGCAGATACGCAGTATTTT. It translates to CASSQETSSADTQYF.